The subject of this entry is one T cell receptor beta chain. This record comes from a study of blood T cell repertoires in COVID-19. About the study: Acute-phase and convalescent COVID-19 samples originated in the United States, Italy and Spain.

Germline V gene sequence: CDR1 SGHNT, CDR2 YYREEE (reference sequence). V shed 6 bases and J shed 4 bases, with 16 bases lying between them. CDR3 length: 14 residues. Source study methods: Estimated nucleated cell counts came from reference gene primer amplification. Produced via immunoSEQ multiplex PCR; TCRdb's table is partial and in-frame only. V and J calls and clone size are copied from that table; D and trimming were computed from the DNA. The sample consists of about 150,000 clones, about 80% of them appearing once. The receptor was derived from a woman aged 55-70 years with COVID-19, enrolled during active disease. Sequenced: peripheral blood. The V gene is TRBV5-4, the J gene TRBJ1-1, with D tentatively TRBD1 (6 bases). CDR3 in DNA: TGTGCCAGCACCAAAGGGGGGGAAGGCACTGAAGCTTTCTTT. This gives the protein CASTKGGEGTEAFF.